Below, one T cell receptor beta chain is given with its context. The data derive from a study of cytomegalovirus exposure and HLA in healthy donors. Use of 60 Vbeta and 13 Jbeta primers characterized the PCR. The table came from immunoSEQ multiplex PCR; TCRdb's copy has only in-frame clones and leaves some out. The sample consists of over 95,000 clones, approximately 71% of them appearing once. The TCR comes from a female donor in good health and CMV-seronegative. The sequenced material came from PBMCs.

CDR3 residues: CASSRSQYRDRGNYEQYF. As DNA, the CDR3 is TGTGCCAGCAGCCGTAGCCAATACCGGGACAGGGGAAACTACGAGCAGTACTTC. The V and J genes are TRBV5-5 and TRBJ2-7, with TRBD1 matching 10 bases. With 4 bases clipped from V and 3 bases from J, the junction kept 16 bases outside the gene matches. Per the germline V gene, CDR1 is SGHKS and CDR2 is YYEKEE (reference sequence). This CDR3 region has 18 residues. Looking up the rest from reference TRBV5-5 and TRBJ2-7 gives the full variable domain: DAGVTQSPTHLIKTRGQQVTLRCSPISGHKSVSWYQQVLGQGPQFIFQYYEKEERGRGNFPDRFSARQFPNYSSELNVNALLLGDSALYLCASSRSQYRDRGNYEQYFGPGTRLTVT.